This T cell receptor beta chain was sequenced for a study of shared clonotypes between healthy human individuals. Study-level background: Each donor had three CD4 naive, three CD4 memory, two CD8 naive and one CD8 memory plate. The study, taken as a whole, reports: Enrolling few donors narrowed the genetic and exposure-history diversity that was represented.

After removal of 4 bases from V and 6 bases from J, the junction contained 6 bases not matched to a gene. The germline gives CDR1 LNHDA, CDR2 SQIVND (reference sequence). There are 13 residues in the CDR3. TCRdb's table, derived via immunoSEQ multiplex PCR, lists solely in-frame clones and lacks some. The sample gives about 2 million clones, over 85% of which show up once; 0.1% to 0.15% is in the top ten. The study enrolled healthy HIV-negative adults without recent acute infections or vaccinations as donors. A CD45RA+ naive subset and a CD45RA-negative memory subset were split from CD4+ cells. Worth noting for this clone: What it binds is not known.

This rearrangement joins TRBV19 to TRBJ2-7; TRBD1 aligns across 7 bases. The source of this sequence is a man aged 18 to 30 in good health. The source material was naive CD4+ T cells sorted from blood. Subset: CD45RA+ positively selected. The CDR3 loop reads CASSTQTGFEQYF. The CDR3 DNA sequence: TGTGCCAGTAGTACCCAGACAGGGTTCGAGCAGTACTTC.